This record covers a single T cell receptor (beta chain). Germline-derived CDR1 and CDR2 are SGHAT and FQNNGV. V trimming: 0 bases; J trimming: 6 bases; junction bases outside the gene matches: 11. The CDR3 has 18 amino acids. The sample comes from a study of blood T cell repertoires in COVID-19. Sequencing was performed with immunoSEQ multiplex PCR; in TCRdb, only in-frame clones are kept and a portion is missing. This sample has 68,000 or so clones, with approximately 92% found just once. V gene TRBV11-2 combines with J gene TRBJ2-2; 9 bases agree with TRBD2. Specimen: peripheral blood. This TCR was sampled from a man in his fifties with acute or convalescent COVID-19. CDR3 nucleotides: TGTGCCAGCAGCTTAGATCTTTGGGCGGGAGGGCAATCCGGGGAGCTGTTTTTT. Translation gives CASSLDLWAGGQSGELFF.